A selection of T cell receptor beta chains follows, all from one sample in a study of T cell changes during pregnancy in multiple sclerosis. The data were produced by immunoSEQ multiplex PCR, yet TCRdb's version contains in-frame clones alone and is incomplete. In the table there are 67,000 or so clones, around 92% of which are singletons. This material consisted of CD8+ T cells from peripheral blood mononuclear cells, taken in the third trimester of pregnancy. The receptors here all came from a female donor in good health, enrolled as a control in a pregnancy study. CDR3s include the opening cysteine and the closing phenylalanine or tryptophan. A D gene is named only where the DNA matches it firmly. Not all rows give a size; the values are once, few, many and, for expanded clones, a class.

CDR3nt	CDR3aa	j_gene	len	v_gene	d_gene	abundance
TGTGCCAGCAGCTTAAGCGGGGACTACAATGAGCAGTTCTTC	CASSLSGDYNEQFF	TRBJ2-1	14	TRBV9	TRBD2	-
TGTGCCAGCAGCTCCCCCCGGGGGGCGGACTCCTATAATTCACCCCTCCACTTT	CASSSPRGADSYNSPLHF	TRBJ1-6	18	TRBV7-2	-	-
TGCGCCAGCAGCCAAGATCGGGCTAGCGGGGGGGCCGGGGAGCTGTTTTTT	CASSQDRASGGAGELFF	TRBJ2-2	17	TRBV4-3	TRBD2	once
TGTGCCAGCAGGAACCCGGGGGGGAACGAAAAACTGTTTTTT	CASRNPGGNEKLFF	TRBJ1-4	14	TRBV27	-	-
TGCGCCAGCAGCCAAGTAACAGGGAGGGGGAACACTGAAGCTTTCTTT	CASSQVTGRGNTEAFF	TRBJ1-1	16	TRBV4-1	-	-
TGTGCCTGGACCGGGACAGCCGAGCAGTACTTC	CAWTGTAEQYF	TRBJ2-7	11	TRBV30	TRBD1	-
TGTGCCAGCCAAGAGGACTCCTACAATGAGCAGTTCTTC	CASQEDSYNEQFF	TRBJ2-1	13	TRBV2	-	-
TGTGCCAGCAGTTCATACCAAGAGACCCAGTACTTC	CASSSYQETQYF	TRBJ2-5	12	TRBV27	-	-
TGCGCCAGCAGCCAAGAAACAGAAATCCTTTCACCCCTCCACTTT	CASSQETEILSPLHF	TRBJ1-6	15	TRBV4-3	-	-
TGTGCCAGTAGTCCAGGGGTCCAGCCCCAGCATTTT	CASSPGVQPQHF	TRBJ1-5	12	TRBV19	-	-
TGCAGCGTTGAATACGGGAATGGCTACACCTTC	CSVEYGNGYTF	TRBJ1-2	11	TRBV29-1	-	-
TGTGCCAGCAGCTACACAGGGGGATGGCAGTACTTC	CASSYTGGWQYF	TRBJ2-7	12	TRBV5-6	TRBD1	-
TGTGCCAGCAGCCTACCGGGACAGTTGAACGGTGAAGCTTTCTTT	CASSLPGQLNGEAFF	TRBJ1-1	15	TRBV5-8	TRBD1	-
TGTGCCAGCAGCGTAGATGGAGGGACAGATACGCAGTATTTT	CASSVDGGTDTQYF	TRBJ2-3	14	TRBV9	-	-
TGCGCCAGCAGCTTGGCGACTAGCGTTGCCTACGAGCAGTACTTC	CASSLATSVAYEQYF	TRBJ2-7	15	TRBV5-1	TRBD2	-
TGTGCCACCAGCGAGGGAGAGAACACTGAAGCTTTCTTT	CATSEGENTEAFF	TRBJ1-1	13	TRBV15	-	-
TGTGCCAGTAGTGTCCCGGGAACGGATTCACCCCTCCACTTT	CASSVPGTDSPLHF	TRBJ1-6	14	TRBV19	-	-
TGTGCCAGCAGTTACTCTCAGGGGTCGGGTGAGGGACAGACATTC	CASSYSQGSGEGQTF	TRBJ2-7	15	TRBV6-5	TRBD1	-
TGTGCCAGCAGTTACTCTTCCGGGACAGGGGTGACCCAGTACTTC	CASSYSSGTGVTQYF	TRBJ2-5	15	TRBV6-5	TRBD1	-
TGTGCCAGCAGTACCGGACAGGGAGGATTGGCTTCACCCCTCCACTTT	CASSTGQGGLASPLHF	TRBJ1-6	16	TRBV27	TRBD1	-
TGCGCCAGCAGCCACGGGTTCTATGGCTACACCTTC	CASSHGFYGYTF	TRBJ1-2	12	TRBV4-1	-	once
TGTGCTAGTGGTTTGGGCGGGACTCCGTACACCGGGGAGCTGTTTTTT	CASGLGGTPYTGELFF	TRBJ2-2	16	TRBV12-5	-	-
TGTGCCAGCAGTGAATTGCAGGGGCTAGATACGCAGTATTTT	CASSELQGLDTQYF	TRBJ2-3	14	TRBV6-1	-	-
TGCGCCAGCAGCTTGGTTCCTAGCGGGGGGGGGTACAATGAGCAGTTCTTC	CASSLVPSGGGYNEQFF	TRBJ2-1	17	TRBV5-1	TRBD2	-
TGTGCCAGCAGCTTTACGACAGGGCAAGAGACCCAGTACTTC	CASSFTTGQETQYF	TRBJ2-5	14	TRBV7-9	TRBD1	-
TGTGCCATCAGTGAGTCGAGCGGGTCTGGAAACACCATATATTTT	CAISESSGSGNTIYF	TRBJ1-3	15	TRBV10-3	-	-
TGTGCCAGCAGCCAAGACGGGCGGGGGGGCCAAGAGACCCAGTACTTC	CASSQDGRGGQETQYF	TRBJ2-5	16	TRBV4-2	TRBD2	-
TGTGCCAGCACCGAGACAGGGGGCCTATACGAGCAGTACTTC	CASTETGGLYEQYF	TRBJ2-7	14	TRBV27	TRBD1	-
TGTGCCAGCAGGGCTCCGGGGGGTTCCTACGAGCAGTACTTC	CASRAPGGSYEQYF	TRBJ2-7	14	TRBV13	TRBD2	-
TGTGCCAGCAGAGGGGGACAGACGCTCTACGAGCAGTACTTC	CASRGGQTLYEQYF	TRBJ2-7	14	TRBV6-5	TRBD1	-
TGTGCCAGCGCGGGGGAGCAGTACTTC	CASAGEQYF	TRBJ2-7	9	TRBV19	-	-
TGTGCCTGGAGTGTAGGGGATAGCCACTTTATCTACGAGCAGTACTTC	CAWSVGDSHFIYEQYF	TRBJ2-7	16	TRBV30	-	-
TGTGCCAGCAGCTCGGACAGGGGGTTGACTGAAGCTTTCTTT	CASSSDRGLTEAFF	TRBJ1-1	14	TRBV5-5	TRBD1	-
TGTGCCAGTACCCCTTTGCGGGACAGGGGACCAGCAACTAATGAAAAACTGTTTTTT	CASTPLRDRGPATNEKLFF	TRBJ1-4	19	TRBV19	TRBD1	once
TGTGCCAGGCCCGACAGTTCCTACGAGCAGTACTTC	CARPDSSYEQYF	TRBJ2-7	12	TRBV2	-	-
TGTGCCTGGAGTGTTGCTCGACAGGGACGGTCACCCCTCCACTTT	CAWSVARQGRSPLHF	TRBJ1-6	15	TRBV30	TRBD1	-
TGTGCCAGCAGTTTAAAGACAGGGACCTCCTACAATGAGCAGTTCTTC	CASSLKTGTSYNEQFF	TRBJ2-1	16	TRBV27	TRBD1	-
TGTGCCAGTAGTGAGACACGTACCTACGAGCAGTACTTC	CASSETRTYEQYF	TRBJ2-7	13	TRBV19	-	-
TGTGCCAGCAGCTCCCAATTGGGCTACACCTTC	CASSSQLGYTF	TRBJ1-2	11	TRBV7-2	-	-
TGTGCCAGCTGGCAGAAATACAATGAGCAGTTCTTC	CASWQKYNEQFF	TRBJ2-1	12	TRBV27	-	-
TGTGCCAGCAGTTCCATTTCCAATGAGCAGTTCTTC	CASSSISNEQFF	TRBJ2-1	12	TRBV27	-	-
TGCGCCAGCAGTGAGTCGGCTAGCGGGGGCGATGAGCAGTTCTTC	CASSESASGGDEQFF	TRBJ2-1	15	TRBV10-2	TRBD2	-
TGTGCCAGTAGTATAGTACCGGGGTCGTCCTACAATGAGCAGTTCTTC	CASSIVPGSSYNEQFF	TRBJ2-1	16	TRBV19	-	-